Each of the 8 T cell receptor beta chains below was sequenced from the same sample in a study of blood T cell repertoires in COVID-19. Produced via immunoSEQ multiplex PCR; TCRdb's table is partial and in-frame only. The sample yields tens of thousands of clones, 79% seen once. The sample consisted of peripheral blood. The source of these receptors is a man between 60 and 70 years old with active or convalescent COVID-19.

This clone was observed once. The V gene is TRBV6-5, the J gene TRBJ2-1; a weak D match, TRBD2 (6 bases). V lost 6 bases and J 9 bases, leaving 15 bases between the germline ends. The CDR3 is made up of 13 amino acids. The germline V gene has CDR1 MNHEY and CDR2 SVGAGI. For the CDR3, the DNA is TGTGCCAGCAGCCCCCTCCGGGGGACTGAGCAGTTCTTC. Translated: CASSPLRGTEQFF.

This sequence joins TRBV7-9 and TRBJ2-3; no firm D call. Per the germline V gene, CDR1 is SEHNR and CDR2 is FQNEAQ (reference sequence). The ends were cut back, 0 bases at V and 3 bases at J, with 4 bases in the middle. This CDR3 region has 13 residues. Here the CDR3 DNA reads TGTGCCAGCAGCTTAGCCAATACAGATACGCAGTATTTT. Translation: CASSLANTDTQYF.

The chain has TRBV3-1 (or the pseudogene TRBV3-2) and TRBJ1-4, with D unclear. Germline loops: CDR1 LGHDT, CDR2 YNNKEL (reference sequence). This CDR3 comprises 16 residues. The V gene lost 4 bases and the J gene lost 2 bases, with 14 bases spanning the gap. DNA of the CDR3: TGTGCCAGCAGCCCCTTCATTGGAGGGACTAATGAAAAACTGTTTTTT. The encoded protein is CASSPFIGGTNEKLFF.

The CDR3 loop is CAWETSGGWEQFF. CDR3 coding DNA: TGTGCCTGGGAGACTAGCGGGGGATGGGAGCAGTTCTTC. The V call is TRBV30, the J call TRBJ2-1; TRBD2 matches 12 bases. This CDR3 is built from 13 residues. With 5 bases clipped from V and 10 bases from J, the junction kept 6 bases outside the gene matches. Germline CDR1 GTSNPN, CDR2 SVGIG (reference sequence).

This clone was observed a single time. V and J are TRBV2 and TRBJ1-5; TRBD1 matches at 12 bases. CDR3 length equals 14 residues. Germline CDR1 is SNHLY and CDR2 is FYNNEI. The junction had 3 bases not matched to a gene; V was cut back by 6 bases and J by 6 bases. The CDR3 DNA is TGTGCCAGCAGGGGGGACAGGGGGCTTCAGCCCCAGCATTTT. As protein: CASRGDRGLQPQHF.

V gene TRBV7-3 combines with J gene TRBJ1-1, with D unresolved. The CDR3 sequence is 14 residues long. Trimming removed 4 bases at V and 3 bases at J, with 12 bases between. Per germline, CDR1 SGHTA and CDR2 FQGTGA. CDR3 residues: CASSSILGDTEAFF. The CDR3 DNA is TGTGCCAGCAGCTCAATATTGGGAGACACTGAAGCTTTCTTT.

V is TRBV3-1 (or the pseudogene TRBV3-2) and J is TRBJ1-2; D gene uncertain. The CDR3 length is 11 residues. Germline values: CDR1 LGHDT, CDR2 YNNKEL (reference sequence). The V end was cut by 0 bases, the J end by 8 bases, with 4 bases between. The CDR3: CASSQDRGYTF. CDR3 DNA sequence: TGTGCCAGCAGCCAAGATCGGGGCTACACCTTC.

This chain uses TRBV9 with TRBJ2-7; no clear D gene. Germline assignment: CDR1 SGDLS and CDR2 YYNGEE. The length of the CDR3 is 12 residues. Trimming took off 0 bases at V and 6 bases at J, with 7 bases between the two ends. The CDR3 protein is CASSVGGSEQYF. In DNA form, the CDR3 reads TGTGCCAGCAGCGTAGGAGGATCCGAGCAGTACTTC.